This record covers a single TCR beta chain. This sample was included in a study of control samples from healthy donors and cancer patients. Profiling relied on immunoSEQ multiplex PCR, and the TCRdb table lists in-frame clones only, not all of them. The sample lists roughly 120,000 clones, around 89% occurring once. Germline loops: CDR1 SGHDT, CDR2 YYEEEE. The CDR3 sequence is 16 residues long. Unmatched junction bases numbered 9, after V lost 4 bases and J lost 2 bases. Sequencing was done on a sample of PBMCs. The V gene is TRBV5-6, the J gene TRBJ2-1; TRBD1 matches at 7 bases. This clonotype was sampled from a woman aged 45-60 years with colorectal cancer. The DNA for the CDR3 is TGTGCCAGCAGCGAGAACACAGGGGCACCCTACAATGAGCAGTTCTTC. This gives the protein CASSENTGAPYNEQFF.